This T cell receptor beta chain was identified during a study of blood T cell repertoires in COVID-19. For the study at large: Collection of acute and convalescent COVID-19 samples took place in the United States, Italy and Spain.

Assay used: immunoSEQ multiplex PCR; TCRdb lists only in-frame clones, some missing. The table has about 110,000 clones, just under 90% seen once. Germline lookup yields CDR1 ENHRY and CDR2 SYGVKD. This CDR3 spans 13 amino acids. V was clipped by 5 bases and J by 8 bases, with 12 bases between them. The clonotype comes from a human donor in a cohort sampled during active COVID-19. Sequencing was done on a sample of peripheral blood. The gene calls are TRBV10-3 and TRBJ1-4; the D gene is possibly TRBD1 (5 bases). The CDR3 protein is CAISMGLGEKLFF. DNA of the CDR3: TGTGCCATCAGTATGGGGCTTGGAGAAAAACTGTTTTTT.